Shown below are 3 T cell receptor beta chains from a single sample sequenced in a study of patients and donors after allogeneic stem cell transplantation (dated by TCRdb to 2020 to 2022). Preparation of the library involved RT-PCR. Sequencing relied on a NextSeq 550. The raw public reads went through TCRdb reprocessing: fastp at Q25, MiXCR clone calling, in-frame beta chains kept. Entries are consolidated by CDR3 protein sequence, retaining the most common genes and DNA. For this sample there are 200,000 to 250,000 distinct CDR3 sequences; 11% to 15% appear just once. Around a tenth of the sample lies in the top ten. The source material was blood, either unsorted or a sorted T cell fraction (not recorded which). The receptor source for this set is a human donor who was either an allogeneic HSCT recipient or a stem cell or donor lymphocyte infusion donor (not recorded which). It is not recorded whose cells these are; they may come from a transplant donor.

A few counts support this clonotype. The chain recombines TRBV6-2 or TRBV6-3 with TRBJ1-2; 9 bases match TRBD1. This CDR3 has 16 residues. Germline V gene lookup returns CDR1 MNHEY and CDR2 SVGEGT. Germline trimming cut 8 bases from V and 2 bases from J; bases unmatched to any gene: 12. Written as DNA, the CDR3 is TGTGCCAGCCGCCGAAGACAGGGGGAGAAAAACTATGGCTACACCTTC. This encodes CASRRRQGEKNYGYTF.

Ten or more counts support this clonotype. V and J are TRBV12-3 or TRBV12-4 and TRBJ1-1, with D unclear. Trimming pared 5 bases from V and 10 bases from J, leaving 20 bases between. This CDR3 is 14 amino acids long. The CDR3 loop is CASSGNLDRLRAFF. CDR3 in DNA: TGTGCCAGCAGTGGCAACCTAGACCGGCTCAGAGCTTTCTTT.

J is TRBJ1-1 and V is TRBV24-1; 9 bases are shared with TRBD1. The CDR3 is 12 amino acids. The V segment lost 10 bases and the J segment 2 bases; nucleotides outside the gene matches: 1. From germline, CDR1 is KGHDR and CDR2 SFDVKD. Here the CDR3 reads CATQGANTEAFF. CDR3 sequence (DNA): TGTGCCACACAGGGGGCCAACACTGAAGCTTTCTTT.